This TCR beta chain was recorded in a study of blood T cell repertoires in COVID-19. Trimming took 2 bases from V and 7 from J; bases not matched to a gene: 3. CDR3 length: 14 residues. Germline assignment: CDR1 ENHRY and CDR2 SYGVKD. TCRdb's table, derived via immunoSEQ multiplex PCR, lists solely in-frame clones and lacks some. The table lists about 47,000 clones, 82% of them singletons. Sequenced: peripheral blood. The receptor was derived from a human donor with acute or convalescent COVID-19. The donor label of this sample is uncertain. The chain has TRBV10-3 and TRBJ2-3; 10 nucleotides align to TRBD1. The CDR3 is CAISEGTGVNTQYF. For the CDR3, the DNA is TGTGCCATCAGTGAGGGGACAGGGGTGAATACGCAGTATTTT.